The 28 T cell receptor beta chains in this list originate from one sample, sequenced in a study of T-cell memory formation after mild COVID-19. MiXCR, applied by TCRdb to the 5' RACE reads, yields one record per CDR3 protein. The table lists around 320,000 distinct CDR3 sequences, approximately 20% of them singletons. Sample: PBMCs or a T cell subset sorted from them (not recorded which). These receptors were obtained from a man between 18 and 29 years old who had mild COVID-19 (a few samples of this study predate the infection). Cell type and time point are not known.

The genes are TRBV20-1 and TRBJ2-7; 10 nucleotides line up with TRBD1. V shed 2 bases, J shed 6 bases, and the junction held 7 bases outside the gene matches. The length of the CDR3 is 14 residues. In germline, CDR1 is DFQATT, CDR2 SNEGSKA (reference sequence). CDR3 sequence (DNA): TGCAGTGCTAGACAGTCCGGGACAGGGGTCGAGCAGTACTTC. Encoded protein: CSARQSGTGVEQYF.

The J gene is TRBJ2-1, the V gene TRBV5-1, with D possibly matching TRBD1 (5 bases). The germline CDR1 and CDR2 sequences are SGHRS and YFSETQ. The ends were cut back, 0 bases at V and 5 bases at J, with 9 bases in the middle. CDR3 size: 14 residues. The CDR3 DNA is TGCGCCAGCAGCTTGGCCGCGACAGACAATGAGCAGTTCTTC. Translating it yields CASSLAATDNEQFF. Looking up the rest from reference TRBV5-1 and TRBJ2-1 gives the full variable domain: KAGVTQTPRYLIKTRGQQVTLSCSPISGHRSVSWYQQTPGQGLQFLFEYFSETQRNKGNFPGRFSGRQFSNSRSEMNVSTLELGDSALYLCASSLAATDNEQFFGPGTRLTVL.

In this sample, this clonotype turned up a few times. The V call is TRBV7-2, the J call TRBJ2-1; TRBD2 matches 8 bases. The ends lost 6 bases at V and 12 bases at J; junction bases unmatched: 7. CDR1 is SGHTA, CDR2 FQGNSA, per germline. The CDR3 has 12 residues. CDR3 protein: CASSSSSGMQFF. DNA of the CDR3: TGTGCCAGCAGTTCCAGTAGCGGGATGCAGTTCTTC.

The J gene is TRBJ1-1, the V gene TRBV7-9; possible D gene TRBD1, 6 bases. Trimming left V 4 bases short and J 0 bases short, with 12 bases between. The CDR3 consists of 15 residues. Germline lookup yields CDR1 SEHNR and CDR2 FQNEAQ (reference sequence). CDR3 loop: CASSSTDSLNTEAFF. The CDR3 DNA reads TGTGCCAGCAGCTCGACGGACAGCTTGAACACTGAAGCTTTCTTT.

This clonotype was recorded a few times. J is TRBJ2-7 and V is TRBV7-2, with TRBD2 matching over 13 bases. Per germline, CDR1 SGHTA and CDR2 FQGNSA. The CDR3 is 15 amino acids. Unmatched junction bases numbered 7, after V lost 5 bases and J lost 6 bases. The CDR3 here is CASSPGLAGVREQYF. The CDR3, as DNA: TGTGCCAGCAGCCCCGGACTAGCGGGGGTTCGCGAGCAGTACTTC.

This clonotype was observed a few times. The genes are TRBV24-1 and TRBJ2-1; D is undetermined. The CDR3 is 11 residues long. V was pared by 5 bases and J by 5 bases, with 3 bases between. Germline V gene lookup returns CDR1 KGHDR and CDR2 SFDVKD. The CDR3 sequence: CATSAHNEQFF. CDR3 DNA: TGTGCCACCAGTGCACACAATGAGCAGTTCTTC.

V usage is TRBV20-1 and J usage is TRBJ2-1, with D uncertain. Trimming removed 4 bases at V and 11 bases at J, with 9 bases between. Germline V gene data show CDR1 as DFQATT and CDR2 as SNEGSKA (reference sequence). The CDR3 consists of 10 residues. The CDR3 region is CSAIGSKQFF. CDR3 nucleotide sequence: TGCAGTGCTATTGGCAGTAAGCAGTTCTTC.

The V call is TRBV12-3 or TRBV12-4, the J call TRBJ1-2; D ambiguous. The CDR3 totals 14 residues. Deletions cut 4 bases from V and 2 bases from J, with 11 bases between. The CDR3 loop reads CASSSDDPNYGYTF. CDR3 DNA sequence: TGTGCCAGCAGTTCAGATGACCCCAACTATGGCTACACCTTC.

This clonotype was counted only a few times. The chain couples TRBV7-9 to TRBJ1-1; D gene uncertain. CDR3 size: 13 residues. Per germline, CDR1 SEHNR and CDR2 FQNEAQ (reference sequence). V lost 5 bases and J lost 2, with 9 bases in between. The CDR3 coding sequence is TGTGCCAGCAGCACCAGCGGAAACACTGAAGCTTTCTTT. It codes for CASSTSGNTEAFF. Complete variable domain (other parts from reference TRBV7-9 and TRBJ1-1): DTGVSQNPRHKITKRGQNVTFRCDPISEHNRLYWYRQTLGQGPEFLTYFQNEAQLEKSRLLSDRFSAERPKGSFSTLEIQRTEQGDSAMYLCASSTSGNTEAFFGQGTRLTVV.

A few counts support this clonotype. CDR3 in amino acids: CASSLGWGNTGELFF. CDR3 nucleotides: TGTGCCAGCAGCTTGGGTTGGGGTAACACCGGGGAGCTGTTTTTT. The rearrangement links TRBV7-9 to TRBJ2-2; D is unresolved. The V end lost 3 bases, the J end lost 2 bases, and 10 bases lay between the germline ends. The germline gives CDR1 SEHNR, CDR2 FQNEAQ (reference sequence). The CDR3 is 15 residues long.

The chain employs TRBV7-9 and TRBJ2-5; 12 bases map to TRBD2. Germline V CDR1 and CDR2: SEHNR, FQNEAQ (reference sequence). The junction had 4 bases not matched to a gene; V was cut back by 7 bases and J by 1 base. CDR3 length equals 15 residues. As DNA, the CDR3 is TGTGCCAGCACCTGGACTAGCGGGGTCCAAGAGACCCAGTACTTC. It codes for CASTWTSGVQETQYF.

V and J are TRBV5-1 and TRBJ2-3; no clear D gene. The CDR3 length is 15 residues. Trimming took off 0 bases at V and 0 bases at J, with 8 bases between the two ends. Germline lookup yields CDR1 SGHRS and CDR2 YFSETQ. The CDR3 reads CASSLVDPSTDTQYF. The CDR3 DNA reads TGCGCCAGCAGCTTGGTGGACCCTAGCACAGATACGCAGTATTTT.

This clonotype has a handful of counts. The chain links TRBV5-1 to TRBJ1-2; D is perhaps TRBD1 (5 bases). Germline values: CDR1 SGHRS, CDR2 YFSETQ. V lost 3 bases and J 4 bases, leaving 7 bases between the germline ends. This CDR3 has 12 residues. In DNA, the CDR3 is TGCGCCAGCAGCTCGGGGCTCTATGGCTACACCTTC. The encoded protein is CASSSGLYGYTF.

This clonotype was recorded at least ten times. This chain uses TRBV7-2 with TRBJ2-3, with D tentatively TRBD2 (6 bases). V lost 8 bases and J lost 1, with 13 bases in between. CDR1 and CDR2 (germline): SGHTA, FQGNSA. CDR3 length: 14 amino acids. The CDR3 coding sequence is TGTGCCAGCGGCCGGGGACTTGGCACAGATACGCAGTATTTT. Protein: CASGRGLGTDTQYF.

This clonotype was recorded once. V gene TRBV7-2 combines with J gene TRBJ2-1, with 11 bases identical to TRBD2. Germline loops: CDR1 SGHTA, CDR2 FQGNSA. The CDR3 extends over 20 amino acids. V lost 4 bases to trimming and J lost 2 bases; unmatched junction nucleotides: 16. The CDR3 region is CASSSHDPLLAGAPYNEQFF. The CDR3 region has the DNA TGTGCCAGCAGCTCACATGACCCTTTACTAGCGGGGGCCCCCTACAATGAGCAGTTCTTC.

The chain carries TRBV29-1 and TRBJ1-4, with TRBD1 identical over 7 bases. Per germline, CDR1 SQVTM and CDR2 ANQGSEA. The junction had 8 bases not matched to a gene; V was cut back by 6 bases and J by 4 bases. This CDR3 has 14 amino acids. The CDR3 DNA follows: TGCAGCGTGACCCGGGCAGGGGGTAATGAAAAACTGTTTTTT. Its translation: CSVTRAGGNEKLFF.

The rearrangement links TRBV29-1 to TRBJ2-3, with D perhaps assigned TRBD1 or TRBD2 (5 bases each). This CDR3 comprises 12 residues. Trimming shortened V by 7 bases and J by 8 bases, and 16 bases separated the two germline ends. Germline assignment: CDR1 SQVTM and CDR2 ANQGSEA. CDR3 sequence: CSAYRGPTTQYF. The DNA for the CDR3 is TGCAGCGCCTATCGGGGCCCCACTACGCAGTATTTT.

The chain employs TRBV4-1 and TRBJ1-5; D call uncertain. The CDR3 covers 15 residues. CDR1 MGHRA and CDR2 YSYEKL come from the germline V gene. The V end lost 3 bases, the J end lost 1 base, and 10 bases lay between the germline ends. The CDR3 reads CASSHGRGSNQPQHF. The CDR3 DNA sequence: TGCGCCAGCAGCCACGGGCGAGGGAGCAATCAGCCCCAGCATTTT.

This clonotype was detected only a few times. The J gene is TRBJ1-2, the V gene TRBV27; 7 bases fit TRBD1. The CDR3 has 16 residues. V lost 6 bases and J lost 2; bases outside the gene matches: 12. Germline V CDR1 and CDR2: MNHEY, SMNVEV (reference sequence). The chain's CDR3 is CASSRSAQGGNYGYTF. In DNA form, the CDR3 reads TGTGCCAGCAGCCGGTCCGCGCAGGGGGGGAACTATGGCTACACCTTC.

This clonotype was picked up many times. The chain is built from TRBV7-2 and TRBJ2-5; 7 nucleotides match TRBD2. Germline CDR1 and CDR2: SGHTA and FQGNSA. The CDR3 spans 17 residues. The trim removed 5 bases at V and 5 bases at J, leaving 17 bases unmatched. CDR3 in amino acids: CASSRMLLTGGGETQYF. The CDR3 DNA reads TGTGCCAGCAGCCGGATGTTGTTGACGGGGGGAGGGGAGACCCAGTACTTC.

The J gene is TRBJ1-2, the V gene TRBV27, with D maybe TRBD1 (6 bases). V gave up 0 bases and J gave up 4 bases, with 9 bases separating them. This CDR3 is 14 amino acids long. Germline lookup yields CDR1 MNHEY and CDR2 SMNVEV (reference sequence). CDR3 loop: CASSLSGQLYGYTF. The CDR3 DNA sequence: TGTGCCAGCAGTTTATCTGGACAGCTCTATGGCTACACCTTC.

This clonotype was observed a handful of times. The CDR3: CSARDALAGVGTQYF. Here the CDR3 DNA reads TGCAGTGCTAGAGATGCACTAGCGGGGGTTGGTACGCAGTATTTT. The chain recombines TRBV20-1 with TRBJ2-3, with 11 bases that match TRBD2. This CDR3 has 15 amino acids. CDR1 and CDR2 from the germline V gene are DFQATT and SNEGSKA (reference sequence). The ends lost 0 bases at V and 8 bases at J; junction bases unmatched: 7.

A few counts support this clonotype. The V gene is TRBV24-1, the J gene TRBJ1-1; tentatively, D is TRBD1 (6 bases). Germline V gives CDR1 KGHDR, CDR2 SFDVKD. This CDR3 region has 13 residues. V lost 4 bases and J 8 bases, leaving 13 bases between the germline ends. The CDR3 coding sequence is TGTGCCACCAGTGACGGAGGGGGTCCCGAAGCTTTCTTT. It codes for CATSDGGGPEAFF.

The chain is built from TRBV5-6 and TRBJ1-1, with D possibly TRBD1 on 5 matching bases. The ends were cut back, 4 bases at V and 0 bases at J, with 10 bases in the middle. Germline V CDR1 and CDR2: SGHDT, YYEEEE. The CDR3 covers 14 residues. The CDR3 sequence: CASSGEGLNTEAFF. CDR3 bases: TGTGCCAGCAGCGGCGAGGGGTTGAACACTGAAGCTTTCTTT.

This clonotype appeared many times. Since a much larger clone is just one base distant, this may be a read error. The chain employs TRBV24-1 and TRBJ2-3; D unresolved. The CDR3 is 13 residues long. V dropped 4 bases and J dropped 0 bases, with 4 bases sitting between them. CDR1 and CDR2 (germline): KGHDR, SFDVKD. The DNA of the CDR3 is TGTGCCACCAGTGAGGGGAGCACAGATACGCAGTATTTT. Translated, it gives CATSEGSTDTQYF.

CDR3 residues: CASSQEKGTRMDYGYTF. DNA for the CDR3: TGCGCCAGCAGCCAAGAGAAGGGCACCCGGATGGACTATGGCTACACCTTC. The V and J genes are TRBV4-3 and TRBJ1-2, with D unresolved. The ends were cut back, 0 bases at V and 3 bases at J, with 17 bases in the middle. Germline lookup yields CDR1 LGHNA and CDR2 YSLEER. The CDR3 has 17 amino acids.

This clonotype was recorded only once. This may come from a read error, since a much larger clone is one base off. The genes are TRBV4-1 and TRBJ1-1; D remains unclear. The V gene's germline CDR1 is MGHRA and CDR2 YSYEKL. V lost 6 bases and J lost 3, with 14 bases in between. The CDR3 extends over 14 amino acids. The chain's CDR3 is CASRGITVDTEAFF. CDR3 in DNA: TGCGCCAGCAGGGGGATAACAGTGGACACTGAAGCTTTCTTT.

Only a few counts were recorded for this clonotype. The chain recombines TRBV6-5 with TRBJ1-1; 9 bases agree with TRBD1. CDR1 MNHEY and CDR2 SVGAGI come from the germline V gene. This CDR3 is 16 amino acids long. The ends lost 1 base at V and 1 base at J; junction bases unmatched: 4. As DNA, the CDR3 is TGTGCCAGCAGTTACTTCGGGACAGGGACGAACACTGAAGCTTTCTTT. Translating gives CASSYFGTGTNTEAFF.